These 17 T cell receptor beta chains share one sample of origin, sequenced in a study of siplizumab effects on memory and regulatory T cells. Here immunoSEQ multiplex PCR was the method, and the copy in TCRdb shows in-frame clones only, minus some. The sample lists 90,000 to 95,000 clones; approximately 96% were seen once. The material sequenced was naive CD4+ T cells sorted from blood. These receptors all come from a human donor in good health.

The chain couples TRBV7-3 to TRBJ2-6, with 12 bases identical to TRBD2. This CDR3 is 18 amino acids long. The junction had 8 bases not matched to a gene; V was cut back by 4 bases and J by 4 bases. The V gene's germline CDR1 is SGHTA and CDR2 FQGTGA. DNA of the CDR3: TGTGCCAGCAGCTCCCGGACTAGCGGGGAGGCAGGGGCCAACGTCCTGACTTTC. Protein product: CASSSRTSGEAGANVLTF.

The DNA for the CDR3 is TGTGCCAGCAGAAGTGGACGGCTAGCGGGGGCCGGGGATGAGCAGTTCTTC. Its translation is CASRSGRLAGAGDEQFF. The chain has TRBV7-8 and TRBJ2-1, with 10 bases lining up with TRBD2. The CDR3 length is 17 residues. Trimming took 6 bases from V and 8 from J; bases not matched to a gene: 16. CDR1 is SGHVS, CDR2 FQNEAQ, per germline.

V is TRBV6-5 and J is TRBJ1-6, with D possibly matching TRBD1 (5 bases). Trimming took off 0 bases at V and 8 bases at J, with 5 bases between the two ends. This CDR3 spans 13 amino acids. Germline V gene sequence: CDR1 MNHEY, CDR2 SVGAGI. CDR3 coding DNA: TGTGCCAGCAGTTACTCGGGGGATTCACCCCTCCACTTT. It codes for CASSYSGDSPLHF.

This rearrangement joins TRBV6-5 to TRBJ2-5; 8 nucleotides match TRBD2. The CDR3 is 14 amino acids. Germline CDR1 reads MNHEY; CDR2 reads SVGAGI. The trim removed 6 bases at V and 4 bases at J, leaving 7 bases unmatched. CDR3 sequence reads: CASSFGGGRETQYF. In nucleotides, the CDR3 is TGTGCCAGCAGCTTCGGGGGGGGGCGAGAGACCCAGTACTTC.

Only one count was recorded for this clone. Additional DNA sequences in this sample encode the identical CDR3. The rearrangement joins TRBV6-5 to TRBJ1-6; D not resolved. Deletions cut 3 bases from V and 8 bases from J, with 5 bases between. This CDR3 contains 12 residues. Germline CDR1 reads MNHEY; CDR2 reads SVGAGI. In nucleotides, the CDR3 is TGTGCCAGCAGTTATCGGGATTCACCCCTCCACTTT. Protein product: CASSYRDSPLHF.

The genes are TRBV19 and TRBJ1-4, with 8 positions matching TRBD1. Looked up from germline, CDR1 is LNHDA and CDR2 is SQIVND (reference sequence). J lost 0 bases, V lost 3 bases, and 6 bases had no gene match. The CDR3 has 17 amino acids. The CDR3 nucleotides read TGTGCCAGTAGTATCCGGACAGGGCTCGCAACTAATGAAAAACTGTTTTTT. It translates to CASSIRTGLATNEKLFF.

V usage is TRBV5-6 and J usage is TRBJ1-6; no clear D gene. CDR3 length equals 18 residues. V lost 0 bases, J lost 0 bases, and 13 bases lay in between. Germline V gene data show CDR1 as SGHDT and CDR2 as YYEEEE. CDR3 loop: CASSLVGSWSSYNSPLHF. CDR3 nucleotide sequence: TGTGCCAGCAGCTTGGTGGGGAGTTGGAGCTCCTATAATTCACCCCTCCACTTT.

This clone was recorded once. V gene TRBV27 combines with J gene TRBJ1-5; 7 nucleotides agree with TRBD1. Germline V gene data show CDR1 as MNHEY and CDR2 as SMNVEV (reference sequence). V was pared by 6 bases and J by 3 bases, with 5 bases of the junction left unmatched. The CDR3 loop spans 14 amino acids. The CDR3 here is CASSRGQINQPQHF. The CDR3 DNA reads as TGTGCCAGCAGCAGGGGACAGATCAATCAGCCCCAGCATTTT.

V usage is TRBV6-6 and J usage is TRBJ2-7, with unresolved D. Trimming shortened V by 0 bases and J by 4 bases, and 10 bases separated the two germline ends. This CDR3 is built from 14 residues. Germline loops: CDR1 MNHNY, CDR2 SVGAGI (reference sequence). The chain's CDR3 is CASSYSRAEYEQYF. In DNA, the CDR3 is TGTGCCAGCAGTTACTCCCGGGCGGAGTACGAGCAGTACTTC.

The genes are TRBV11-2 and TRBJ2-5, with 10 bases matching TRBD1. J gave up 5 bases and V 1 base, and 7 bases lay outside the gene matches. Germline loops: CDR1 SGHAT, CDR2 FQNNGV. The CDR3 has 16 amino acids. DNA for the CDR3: TGTGCCAGCAGCTTAGTGGGTCGGACAGGGGGGGAGACCCAGTACTTC. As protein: CASSLVGRTGGETQYF.

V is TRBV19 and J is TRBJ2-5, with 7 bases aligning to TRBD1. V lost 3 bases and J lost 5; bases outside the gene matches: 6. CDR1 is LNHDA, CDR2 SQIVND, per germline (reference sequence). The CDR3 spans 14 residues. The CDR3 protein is CASSMARGIETQYF. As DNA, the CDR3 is TGTGCCAGTAGTATGGCCAGGGGGATTGAGACCCAGTACTTC.

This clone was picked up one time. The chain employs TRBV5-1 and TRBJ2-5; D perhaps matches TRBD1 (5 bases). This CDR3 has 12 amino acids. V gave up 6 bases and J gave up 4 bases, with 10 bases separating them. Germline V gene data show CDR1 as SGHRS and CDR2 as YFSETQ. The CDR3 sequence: CASTLQGETQYF. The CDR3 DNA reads TGCGCCAGCACGCTCCAGGGAGAGACCCAGTACTTC.

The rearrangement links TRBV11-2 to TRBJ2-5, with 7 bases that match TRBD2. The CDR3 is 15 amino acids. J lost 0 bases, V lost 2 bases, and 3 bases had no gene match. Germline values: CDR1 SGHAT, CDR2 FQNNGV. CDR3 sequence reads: CASSLSGAYQETQYF. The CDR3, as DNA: TGTGCCAGCAGCTTAAGCGGGGCGTACCAAGAGACCCAGTACTTC.

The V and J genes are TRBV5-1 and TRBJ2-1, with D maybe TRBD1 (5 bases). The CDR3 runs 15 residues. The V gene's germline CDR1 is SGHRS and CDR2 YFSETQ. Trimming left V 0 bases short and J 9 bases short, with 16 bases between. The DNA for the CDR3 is TGCGCCAGCAGCTTGGAGCCCCAGGGTGAAAGTGAGCAGTTCTTC. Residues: CASSLEPQGESEQFF.

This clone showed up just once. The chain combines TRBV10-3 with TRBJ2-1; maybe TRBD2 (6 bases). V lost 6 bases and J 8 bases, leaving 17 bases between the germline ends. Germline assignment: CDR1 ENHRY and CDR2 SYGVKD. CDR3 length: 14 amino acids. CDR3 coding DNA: TGTGCCATCAGCGGAGGGGCTAGCTTGGATGAGCAGTTCTTC. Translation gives CAISGGASLDEQFF.

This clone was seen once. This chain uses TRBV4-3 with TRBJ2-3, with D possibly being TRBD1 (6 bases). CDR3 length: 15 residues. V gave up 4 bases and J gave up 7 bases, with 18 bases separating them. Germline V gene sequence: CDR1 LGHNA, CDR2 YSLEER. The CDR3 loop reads CASSPGTLGFNTQYF. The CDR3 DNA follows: TGCGCCAGCAGCCCCGGGACACTAGGGTTTAATACGCAGTATTTT.

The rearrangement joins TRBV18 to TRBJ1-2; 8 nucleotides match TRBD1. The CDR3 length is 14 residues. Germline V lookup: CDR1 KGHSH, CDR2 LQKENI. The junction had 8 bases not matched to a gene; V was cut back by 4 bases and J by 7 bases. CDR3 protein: CASSRSSGGSGYTF. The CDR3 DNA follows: TGTGCCAGCTCACGAAGCTCAGGGGGCTCTGGCTACACCTTC.